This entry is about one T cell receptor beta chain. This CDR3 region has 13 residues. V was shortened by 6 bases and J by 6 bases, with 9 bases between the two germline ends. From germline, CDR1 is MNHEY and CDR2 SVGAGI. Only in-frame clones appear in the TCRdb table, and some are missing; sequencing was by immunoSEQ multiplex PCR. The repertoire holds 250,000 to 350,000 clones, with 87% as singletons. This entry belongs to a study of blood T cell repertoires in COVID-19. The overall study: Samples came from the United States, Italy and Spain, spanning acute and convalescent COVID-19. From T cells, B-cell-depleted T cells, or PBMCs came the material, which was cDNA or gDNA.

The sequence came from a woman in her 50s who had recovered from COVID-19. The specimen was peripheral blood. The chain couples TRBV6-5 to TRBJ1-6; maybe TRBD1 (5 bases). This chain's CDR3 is CASSAGSNSPLHF. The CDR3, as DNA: TGTGCCAGCAGCGCAGGGTCTAATTCACCCCTCCACTTT.